What follows are 32 T cell receptor beta chains derived from one specimen sequenced in a study of T cells after yellow fever vaccination. Via MiXCR, TCRdb re-called the 5' RACE reads, giving one row per CDR3 protein. The sample yields about 340,000 distinct CDR3 sequences, 12% seen once. Sample: CD4+ T cells sorted from PBMCs, taken 15 days after the yellow fever booster vaccination. The receptor set was obtained from a man between 18 and 35 years old who received the YFV17D yellow fever vaccine.

This sequence joins TRBV12-3 or TRBV12-4 and TRBJ1-1; D remains ambiguous. V was clipped by 6 bases and J by 1 base, with 9 bases between them. CDR3 length equals 13 residues. The CDR3 bases are TGTGCCAGCAGCACTATTGCGAACACTGAAGCTTTCTTT. Its translation: CASSTIANTEAFF.

The chain couples TRBV2 to TRBJ1-4; no clear D gene. V was cut by 8 bases and J by 8 bases, with 12 bases left in between. Germline values: CDR1 SNHLY, CDR2 FYNNEI. The CDR3 contains 12 residues. CDR3 DNA sequence: TGTGCCAGCTCCCCCATTTGGGAAAAACTGTTTTTT. Translation: CASSPIWEKLFF.

Many counts were recorded for this clonotype. The chain combines TRBV6-2 or TRBV6-3 with TRBJ1-2; D gene ambiguous. Looked up from germline, CDR1 is MNHEY and CDR2 is SVGEGT. CDR3 size: 13 residues. Trimming pared 0 bases from V and 8 bases from J, leaving 10 bases between. The CDR3 loop is CASSYSPGFGYTF. The CDR3, as DNA: TGTGCCAGCAGTTACTCGCCCGGGTTCGGCTACACCTTC.

This clonotype occurred a few times. The rearrangement links TRBV10-3 to TRBJ2-1; possibly TRBD2 for D (6 bases). The CDR3 length is 15 residues. CDR1 ENHRY and CDR2 SYGVKD come from the germline V gene. Trimming left V 2 bases short and J 2 bases short, with 10 bases between. The CDR3 region is CAISEGTGAYNEQFF. The CDR3 nucleotides read TGTGCCATCAGTGAGGGGACGGGGGCCTACAATGAGCAGTTCTTC.

The rearrangement joins TRBV6-7 to TRBJ2-1; D might be TRBD2 (6 bases). TRBV6-7 is known as an ORF, though its function is uncertain. This CDR3 has 14 amino acids. V was cut by 2 bases and J by 15 bases, with 20 bases left in between. In DNA form, the CDR3 reads TGTGCCAGCAGTTACATTTCCTGGAGCGGGTTTCGGTTCTTC. It is translated as CASSYISWSGFRFF.

This clonotype was seen at least ten times. The chain recombines TRBV4-3 with TRBJ1-4; TRBD1 is a possible D gene (5 bases). The CDR3 is made up of 13 amino acids. CDR1 and CDR2 from the germline V gene are LGHNA and YSLEER. Trimming pared 5 bases from V and 7 bases from J, leaving 11 bases between. CDR3 in DNA: TGCGCCAGCAGCGTTAGGGGATCTGAAAAACTGTTTTTT. It yields the protein CASSVRGSEKLFF.

The chain employs TRBV11-2 and TRBJ1-2; D is undetermined. The CDR3 length is 14 residues. Per the germline V gene, CDR1 is SGHAT and CDR2 is FQNNGV. With 4 bases removed from V and 1 base from J, the gap between germline ends came to 10 bases. CDR3 loop: CASSSGRNNYGYTF. The DNA for the CDR3 is TGTGCCAGCAGCTCAGGACGGAATAACTATGGCTACACCTTC.

This clonotype occurred a few times. This rearrangement joins TRBV7-2 to TRBJ2-7; D gene uncertain. Per germline, CDR1 SGHTA and CDR2 FQGNSA. V shed 0 bases and J shed 4 bases, with 7 bases lying between them. CDR3 length: 13 residues. The DNA for the CDR3 is TGTGCCAGCAGCTTAGCGCAACCTTACGAGCAGTACTTC. It specifies CASSLAQPYEQYF.

V usage is TRBV7-8 and J usage is TRBJ2-7; either TRBD1 or TRBD2 may fit D (6 bases each). Germline-derived CDR1 and CDR2 are SGHVS and FQNEAQ. The V end was cut by 1 base, the J end by 5 bases, with 18 bases between. CDR3 length equals 16 residues. As DNA, the CDR3 is TGTGCCAGCAGCTTAGTAGTCCGAGGGGGGCTCAACGAGCAGTACTTC. It yields the protein CASSLVVRGGLNEQYF. Looking up the rest from reference TRBV7-8 and TRBJ2-7 gives the full variable domain: GAGVSQSPRYKVAKRGQDVALRCDPISGHVSLFWYQQALGQGPEFLTYFQNEAQLDKSGLPSDRFFAERPEGSVSTLKIQRTQQEDSAVYLCASSLVVRGGLNEQYFGPGTRLTVT.

The CDR3 DNA reads TGTGCCAGCAGCTTTGGTGTGGGGGACCAGGGCTACGAGCAGTACTTC. Translating it yields CASSFGVGDQGYEQYF. The rearrangement uses TRBV7-8 and TRBJ2-7; D possibly uses TRBD1 or TRBD2 (5 bases each). The V and J ends lost 3 bases and 3 bases respectively, with 18 bases between them. CDR3 length: 16 amino acids. The germline V gene encodes CDR1 SGHVS and CDR2 FQNEAQ.

This sequence joins TRBV7-8 and TRBJ2-7; TRBD1 is a possible D gene (6 bases). Germline V lookup: CDR1 SGHVS, CDR2 FQNEAQ. Trimming stripped 5 bases from V and 3 bases from J, with 11 bases between. This CDR3 region has 13 residues. The CDR3 DNA reads TGTGCCAGCAGCAAAGGGGGTAACTACGAGCAGTACTTC. This encodes CASSKGGNYEQYF.

This clonotype has just a few counts. The chain joins TRBV4-2 to TRBJ2-7; D may be TRBD2 (5 bases). Germline CDR1 reads LGHNA; CDR2 reads YNFKEQ. This CDR3 comprises 14 residues. Trimming cost V 0 bases and J 7 bases, with 13 bases left between them. The CDR3 spells CASSQDRLAYEQYF. CDR3 DNA sequence: TGTGCCAGCAGCCAAGATAGGCTAGCTTATGAGCAGTACTTC.

This clonotype was counted a few times. The rearrangement links TRBV20-1 to TRBJ2-7; TRBD2 matches at 12 bases. After removal of 6 bases from V and 2 bases from J, the junction contained 5 bases not matched to a gene. The CDR3 loop spans 14 amino acids. The germline V gene encodes CDR1 DFQATT and CDR2 SNEGSKA (reference sequence). CDR3 in DNA: TGCAGTGCCTATCTAGCGGGGGGGACCTACGAGCAGTACGTC. This sequence encodes CSAYLAGGTYEQYV.

The V and J genes are TRBV2 and TRBJ1-6; D may be TRBD1 (6 bases). The germline V gene has CDR1 SNHLY and CDR2 FYNNEI. V was cut by 7 bases and J by 6 bases, with 16 bases left in between. The CDR3 is 15 residues long. The DNA of the CDR3 is TGTGCCAGCATTTACCCAGGGGCGGCTAATTCACCCCTCCACTTT. This encodes CASIYPGAANSPLHF.

This clonotype has ten or more counts. The chain is built from TRBV7-8 and TRBJ2-1; 8 bases map to TRBD2. Germline values: CDR1 SGHVS, CDR2 FQNEAQ. The CDR3 spans 19 residues. V lost 2 bases, J lost 4 bases, and 16 bases stayed unmatched. The DNA for the CDR3 is TGTGCCAGCAGCTTAAGGGCAGCGGGGGAGCTCCTAACTTACAATGAGCAGTTCTTC. Translated, it gives CASSLRAAGELLTYNEQFF.

This clonotype was detected a few times. The rearrangement joins TRBV12-3 or TRBV12-4 to TRBJ2-7, with D perhaps being TRBD1 or TRBD2 (5 bases each). This CDR3 comprises 16 residues. Trimming removed 2 bases from V and 6 bases from J, with 20 bases in between. The chain's CDR3 is CASSLRRGWGFGEQYV. CDR3 in DNA: TGTGCCAGCAGTTTAAGAAGGGGCTGGGGGTTTGGCGAGCAGTACGTC.

This clonotype has more than one count but fewer than ten. V is TRBV29-1 and J is TRBJ2-1, with D possibly TRBD2 on 6 matching bases. The CDR3 runs 16 residues. Looked up from germline, CDR1 is SQVTM and CDR2 is ANQGSEA. V lost 2 bases and J 5 bases, leaving 19 bases between the germline ends. CDR3 nucleotide sequence: TGCAGCGTTGAAAAACGCTCGGGGGAATTAAACAATGAGCAGTTCTTC. This codes for CSVEKRSGELNNEQFF.

The CDR3 sequence: CASRRTGGQETQYF. DNA of the CDR3: TGTGCCAGCAGGCGGACAGGGGGACAAGAGACCCAGTACTTC. The V gene is TRBV2, the J gene TRBJ2-5, with TRBD1 identical over 10 bases. CDR3 length: 14 residues. Trimming cost V 6 bases and J 2 bases; bases outside gene matches: 3. CDR1 is SNHLY and CDR2 is FYNNEI in the germline V gene.

The chain uses TRBV24-1 and TRBJ2-3; 11 bases fit TRBD1. The CDR3 has 18 residues. CDR1 and CDR2 from the germline V gene are KGHDR and SFDVKD. With 1 base clipped from V and 6 bases from J, the junction kept 11 bases outside the gene matches. This CDR3 is CATSDFEAAGTGGDTQYF. In nucleotides, the CDR3 is TGTGCCACCAGTGATTTTGAGGCGGCCGGGACAGGGGGGGATACGCAGTATTTT.

This clonotype was counted many times. The chain recombines TRBV7-2 with TRBJ1-1; tentative D call: TRBD1 (6 bases). The CDR3 is made up of 13 amino acids. V was pared by 5 bases and J by 1 base, with 8 bases between. The germline V gene encodes CDR1 SGHTA and CDR2 FQGNSA. In nucleotides, the CDR3 is TGTGCCAGCAGCCGACAGGAGAACACTGAAGCTTTCTTT. It is translated as CASSRQENTEAFF.

This clonotype was detected a few times. V and J are TRBV9 and TRBJ2-5; 7 nucleotides line up with TRBD2. This CDR3 has 14 amino acids. Germline values: CDR1 SGDLS, CDR2 YYNGEE. V lost 4 bases to trimming and J lost 5 bases; unmatched junction nucleotides: 8. In DNA form, the CDR3 reads TGTGCCAGCAGCCCAAGGACTAGGCTGGAGACCCAGTACTTC. It encodes CASSPRTRLETQYF.

The rearrangement joins TRBV28 to TRBJ2-5; D perhaps matches TRBD2 (5 bases). The CDR3 is 14 amino acids. CDR1 and CDR2 (germline): MDHEN, SYDVKM. V was trimmed by 1 base and J by 7 bases, leaving 13 bases between them. CDR3 residues: CASSLSSTRATQYF. The CDR3 nucleotides are TGTGCCAGCAGTTTATCTAGTACTAGGGCGACCCAGTACTTC. The full variable domain, completed using reference TRBV28 and TRBJ2-5, is DVKVTQSSRYLVKRTGEKVFLECVQDMDHENMFWYRQDPGLGLRLIYFSYDVKMKEKGDIPEGYSVSREKKERFSLILESASTNQTSMYLCASSLSSTRATQYFGPGTRLLVL.

This clonotype was detected many times. The chain combines TRBV7-2 with TRBJ2-7; D gene ambiguous. The CDR3 runs 14 residues. Trimming stripped 3 bases from V and 0 bases from J, with 9 bases between. Germline lookup yields CDR1 SGHTA and CDR2 FQGNSA. CDR3 loop: CASSFKDGSYEQYF. CDR3 sequence (DNA): TGTGCCAGCAGCTTTAAGGACGGCTCCTACGAGCAGTACTTC.

This sequence joins TRBV18 and TRBJ1-5; TRBD1 might be the D (6 bases). CDR1 is KGHSH, CDR2 LQKENI, per germline. Deletions cut 3 bases from V and 2 bases from J, with 11 bases between. The CDR3 extends over 15 amino acids. The CDR3 DNA sequence: TGTGCCAGCTCACCCATGGGGGGCGGCAATCAGCCCCAGCATTTT. It specifies CASSPMGGGNQPQHF.

This clonotype has only a few counts. The rearrangement links TRBV11-1 to TRBJ1-1; 7 bases are a match to TRBD1. There are 14 residues in the CDR3. V lost 4 bases, J lost 11 bases, and 13 bases stayed unmatched. Per germline, CDR1 SGHAT and CDR2 FQDESV (reference sequence). The CDR3, as DNA: TGTGCCAGCAGCTCTTCCACCGGGACAGTCGAGGCTTTCTTT. It is translated as CASSSSTGTVEAFF. The whole variable domain, filled in from reference TRBV11-1 and TRBJ1-1, reads EAEVAQSPRYKITEKSQAVAFWCDPISGHATLYWYRQILGQGPELLVQFQDESVVDDSQLPKDRFSAERLKGVDSTLKIQPAELGDSAMYLCASSSSTGTVEAFFGQGTRLTVV.

The table lists this clonotype with many counts. The chain couples TRBV9 to TRBJ2-1; D is tentatively TRBD1 or TRBD2 (6 bases each). The germline CDR1 and CDR2 sequences are SGDLS and YYNGEE. Trimming removed 3 bases at V and 9 bases at J, with 16 bases between. This CDR3 contains 14 residues. For the CDR3, the DNA is TGTGCCAGCAGCGAAGGGACTCAGGGGACTGAGCAGTTCTTC. Protein sequence: CASSEGTQGTEQFF.

The table lists this clonotype with many counts. The rearrangement uses TRBV2 and TRBJ2-2; 8 nucleotides match TRBD1. The trim removed 6 bases at V and 3 bases at J, leaving 6 bases unmatched. CDR1 SNHLY and CDR2 FYNNEI come from the germline V gene. CDR3 size: 15 residues. Here the CDR3 reads CASRLYRGDTGELFF. CDR3 DNA: TGTGCCAGCAGATTATACAGGGGGGACACCGGGGAGCTGTTTTTT.

DNA of the CDR3: TGTGCCAGCAGCCCATGGACACCCTACGAGCAGTACTTC. This sequence encodes CASSPWTPYEQYF. This sequence joins TRBV5-6 and TRBJ2-7; D may be TRBD1 (5 bases). V was shortened by 4 bases and J by 2 bases, with 10 bases between the two germline ends. CDR1 is SGHDT and CDR2 is YYEEEE in the germline V gene. This CDR3 comprises 13 residues.

The chain has TRBV20-1 and TRBJ2-5; 11 bases line up with TRBD2. V shed 0 bases, J shed 2 bases, and the junction held 5 bases outside the gene matches. CDR3 length: 16 amino acids. Germline CDR1 and CDR2: DFQATT and SNEGSKA (reference sequence). The DNA of the CDR3 is TGCAGTGCTAGAGACCAGCTAGCGGGGGGACAAGAGACCCAGTACTTC. Its translation is CSARDQLAGGQETQYF.

This clonotype was observed a handful of times. The rearrangement uses TRBV20-1 and TRBJ2-3, with TRBD2 identical over 11 bases. The CDR3 totals 15 residues. The J segment lost 3 bases and the V segment lost 3 bases, leaving 5 bases of the junction unmatched. Germline CDR1 is DFQATT and CDR2 is SNEGSKA (reference sequence). The CDR3 is CSASLAGGPTDTQYF. The CDR3 nucleotides are TGCAGTGCTAGTCTAGCGGGGGGCCCAACAGATACGCAGTATTTT.

V and J are TRBV7-2 and TRBJ2-3; D is unclear. Germline CDR1 is SGHTA and CDR2 is FQGNSA. The V end was cut by 1 base, the J end by 2 bases, with 13 bases between. The CDR3 runs 16 residues. CDR3 sequence (DNA): TGTGCCAGCAGCTTAGGTCCCATCGGCCCCACAGATACGCAGTATTTT. It is translated as CASSLGPIGPTDTQYF.

Worth noting for this clonotype: The junction departs from the called germline gene at one end, perhaps through a read error. This chain connects TRBV7-7 to TRBJ2-2, with D hard to call. CDR1 is SSHAT and CDR2 is FNYEAQ in the germline V gene (reference sequence). This CDR3 is built from 16 residues. The chain's CDR3 is CASSQTSYGVSGELFF. The CDR3 DNA follows: TGTGCTAGCAGCCAGACCAGCTATGGTGTGTCCGGGGAGCTGTTTTTT.